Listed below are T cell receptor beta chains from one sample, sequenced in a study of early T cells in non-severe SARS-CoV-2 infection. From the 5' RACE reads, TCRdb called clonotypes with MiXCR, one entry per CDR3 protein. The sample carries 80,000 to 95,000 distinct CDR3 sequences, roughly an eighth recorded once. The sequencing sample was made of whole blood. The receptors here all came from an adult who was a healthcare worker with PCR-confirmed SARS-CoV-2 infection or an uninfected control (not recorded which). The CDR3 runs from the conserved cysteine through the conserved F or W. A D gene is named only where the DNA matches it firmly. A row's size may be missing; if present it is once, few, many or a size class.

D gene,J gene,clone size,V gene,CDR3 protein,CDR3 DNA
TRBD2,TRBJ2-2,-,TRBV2,CASSRSSGGNGGELFF,TGTGCCAGCAGCCGAAGTAGCGGGGGTAACGGCGGGGAGCTGTTTTTT
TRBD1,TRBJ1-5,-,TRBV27,CASRDRGQYSNQPQHF,TGTGCCAGCAGGGACAGGGGGCAATATAGCAATCAGCCCCAGCATTTT
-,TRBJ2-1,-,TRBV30,CAWSAEYNEQFF,TGTGCCTGGTCCGCCGAGTACAATGAGCAGTTCTTC
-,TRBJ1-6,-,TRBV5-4,CASSHKGRGSNSPLHF,TGTGCCAGCAGCCACAAAGGGAGGGGGAGCAATTCACCCCTCCACTTT
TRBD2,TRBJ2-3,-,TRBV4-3,CASSQTPSGRGTDTQYF,TGCGCCAGCAGCCAAACTCCTAGCGGGAGAGGCACAGATACGCAGTATTTT
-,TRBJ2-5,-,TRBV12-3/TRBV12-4,CASSFNGGETQYF,TGTGCCAGCAGTTTTAACGGGGGAGAGACCCAGTACTTC
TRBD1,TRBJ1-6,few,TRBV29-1,CSVGTGPNSPLHF,TGCAGCGTTGGGACAGGACCTAATTCACCCCTCCACTTT
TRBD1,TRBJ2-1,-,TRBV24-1,CATSDSGTGSNEQFF,TGTGCCACCAGTGACTCCGGGACAGGAAGCAATGAGCAGTTCTTC
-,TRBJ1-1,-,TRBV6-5,CASSYDSSIAPEAFF,TGTGCCAGCAGTTACGACAGCTCTATAGCACCTGAAGCTTTCTTT
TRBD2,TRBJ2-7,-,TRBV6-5,CASRGLAGGSYEQYF,TGTGCCAGCAGAGGACTAGCGGGAGGTTCCTACGAGCAGTACTTC
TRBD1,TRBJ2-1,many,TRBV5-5,CASSLAPTGKRNEQFF,TGTGCCAGCAGCTTGGCCCCGACAGGGAAACGCAATGAGCAGTTCTTC
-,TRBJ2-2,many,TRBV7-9,CASSSGFDTGELFF,TGTGCCAGCAGCTCGGGATTTGACACCGGGGAGCTGTTTTTT
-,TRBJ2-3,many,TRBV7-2,CASSLDTGARADTQYF,TGTGCCAGCAGCTTAGATACGGGGGCGCGGGCAGATACGCAGTATTTT
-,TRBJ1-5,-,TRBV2,CASSERGGQPQHF,TGTGCCAGCAGTGAGAGGGGAGGTCAGCCCCAGCATTTT
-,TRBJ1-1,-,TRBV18,CASSPAQVETEAFF,TGTGCCAGCTCACCAGCCCAAGTTGAGACTGAAGCTTTCTTT
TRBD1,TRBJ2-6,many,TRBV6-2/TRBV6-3,CASSPRGRGANVLTF,TGTGCCAGCAGTCCCAGGGGGCGTGGGGCCAACGTCCTGACTTTC
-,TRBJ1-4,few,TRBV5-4,CASSLQGEKLFF,TGTGCCAGCAGCTTGCAGGGGGAAAAACTGTTTTTT
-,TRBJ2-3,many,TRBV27,CASSQSHSTDTQYF,TGTGCCAGCAGCCAAAGCCACAGCACAGATACGCAGTATTTT
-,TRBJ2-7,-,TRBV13,CASSTRDRHYEQYF,TGTGCCAGCAGCACGCGGGACAGACACTACGAGCAGTACTTC
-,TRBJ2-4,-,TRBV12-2,CASRLERRKREDPKAKNIQYF,TGTGCAAGTCGCTTAGAACGCCGGAAGCGGGAGGACCCGAAAGCCAAAAACATTCAGTACTTC
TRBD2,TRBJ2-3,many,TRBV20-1,CSASLGTSGSGDTQYF,TGCAGTGCTAGTCTGGGGACTAGCGGGAGTGGAGATACGCAGTATTTT
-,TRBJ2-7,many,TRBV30,CAWSVNREKYF,TGTGCCTGGAGTGTTAACAGGGAAAAGTACTTC
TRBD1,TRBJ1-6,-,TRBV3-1,CASEQGADSPLHF,TGTGCCAGCGAACAGGGGGCCGATTCACCCCTCCACTTT
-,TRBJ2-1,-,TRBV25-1,CASGPTQDRTYNEQFF,TGTGCCAGCGGTCCCACTCAAGACAGGACCTACAATGAGCAGTTCTTC
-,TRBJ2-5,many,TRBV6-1,CASINGRPHGETQYF,TGTGCCAGCATTAACGGGAGACCCCACGGAGAGACCCAGTACTTC
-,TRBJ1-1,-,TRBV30,CAWSRTLNTEAFF,TGTGCCTGGAGTCGGACTTTGAACACTGAAGCTTTCTTT
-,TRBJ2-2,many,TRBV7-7,CASSLNERGSGELFF,TGTGCTAGCAGCTTAAACGAGAGGGGCTCCGGGGAGCTGTTTTTT
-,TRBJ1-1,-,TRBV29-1,CSVEAVTGTEAFF,TGCAGCGTTGAAGCCGTGACGGGAACTGAAGCTTTCTTT